This section outlines one T cell receptor beta chain sequence together with its context. The antigen this receptor binds is unknown. Qualities for individual bases were not recorded, and no much larger clone is one base off. This sample was included in a study of technical replicates of blood from several donors (dated by TCRdb to between 2016 and 2019). The CDR3 runs 13 residues from the cysteine to the phenylalanine. Only the CDR3 region is kept as DNA, spanning 39 bases read in frame from base 1. In the germline V gene, CDR1 corresponds to MNHEY and CDR2 to SVGAGI. V gives up 5 bases and J gives up 7 bases, and the segment between their germline ends measures 11 bases. The library came from the immunoSEQ multiplex PCR assay. Held by TCRdb, this immuneACCESS table contains in-frame sequences only and omits some clones. Under half of the omission traces to an unresolved V gene where checked; the cause of the rest is unknown. This sample is represented by around 50,000 clones; less than 95% of them were singletons. The top ten clones comprise approximately 0.22% of the sample.

Recombination connected TRBV6-5 to TRBJ1-4; D gene: possibly TRBD1, on 5 matching bases. The receptor's source is a human donor in good health. The sample was T cells isolated from PBMCs. In nucleotide form, the sequence is TGTGCCAGCAGTCACGGGGGGTCTGAAAAACTGTTTTTT. Its translation reads: CASSHGGSEKLFF.